This T cell receptor (beta chain) emerged from a study of T cell responses to AZD1222 COVID-19 vaccine. Study results and caveats: Rises in breadth and depth of Spike-specific TCRs came after two AZD1222 doses. No repertoire was sampled before or during the peak T cell response, only after it. There were mostly white British donors and more females than males, and clonal diversity was possibly underestimated. Nearly half of unique spike-specific TCRs reportedly avoided B.1.351 and B.1.1.7 mutated regions.

A word on this clone: Its matching antigen is unknown.

This CDR3 is built from 13 residues. Germline CDR1 SNHLY, CDR2 FYNNEI. V lost 3 bases, J lost 8 bases, and 13 bases lay in between. The data were produced by immunoSEQ multiplex PCR, yet TCRdb's version contains in-frame clones alone and is incomplete. The sample has approximately 150,000 clones, more than 70% seen once. The chain carries TRBV2 and TRBJ1-2; possible D gene TRBD1, 5 bases. This material consisted of peripheral blood, taken on day 0 of AZD1222 vaccination. The source is an adult in good health. The CDR3 DNA follows: TGTGCCAGCAGTGAGGGAAGGGGAGGCGGCTACACCTTC. Amino acids: CASSEGRGGGYTF.